Presented here are 21 T cell receptor beta chains from one specimen sequenced in a study of blood T cell repertoires in COVID-19. Clones were read by immunoSEQ multiplex PCR, and TCRdb kept only the in-frame ones, dropping some. Of 110,000 to 150,000 clones in the sample, about 87% were seen once. The specimen was peripheral blood. The source is a human donor in a cohort sampled during active COVID-19.

The CDR3 DNA follows: TGTGCCAGCAGCCAAGGTAGACAGACCTTCGGGCCCCAGCATTTT. Translation: CASSQGRQTFGPQHF. V usage is TRBV3-1 (or the pseudogene TRBV3-2) and J usage is TRBJ1-5; possibly TRBD1 for D (5 bases). The CDR3 covers 15 residues. Germline loops: CDR1 LGHDT, CDR2 YNNKEL (reference sequence). Trimming took 1 base from V and 9 from J, leaving 16 bases between them.

The chain combines TRBV10-3 with TRBJ2-2, with D perhaps matching TRBD2 (6 bases). The CDR3 is 13 residues long. V was cut by 11 bases and J by 5 bases, with 15 bases left in between. Germline V gene data show CDR1 as ENHRY and CDR2 as SYGVKD. The DNA for the CDR3 is TGTGCCTCATCAACCGGGGGAACCGGGGAGCTGTTTTTT. Its protein product is CASSTGGTGELFF.

The chain is built from TRBV19 and TRBJ1-3; 10 bases agree with TRBD1. Germline V gives CDR1 LNHDA, CDR2 SQIVND (reference sequence). The CDR3 has 18 amino acids. V gave up 3 bases and J gave up 2 bases; unmatched junction bases: 10. CDR3 amino acids: CASSIPRLDRGPGNTIYF. In DNA form, the CDR3 reads TGTGCCAGTAGTATCCCTCGCCTTGACAGGGGGCCTGGAAACACCATATATTTT.

In its sample, this clone was seen once. This CDR3 is CATSIIERGQHNEQFF. The DNA for the CDR3 is TGTGCCACCTCCATCATCGAGCGGGGGCAACACAATGAGCAGTTCTTC. V is TRBV19 and J is TRBJ2-1, with 8 positions matching TRBD2. The V gene's germline CDR1 is LNHDA and CDR2 SQIVND (reference sequence). Trimming took 10 bases from V and 5 from J; bases not matched to a gene: 16. The CDR3 is made up of 16 amino acids.

J is TRBJ2-4 and V is TRBV19; 10 nucleotides agree with TRBD1. The V segment lost 7 bases and the J segment 0 bases; nucleotides outside the gene matches: 12. This CDR3 region has 18 residues. In germline, CDR1 is LNHDA, CDR2 SQIVND (reference sequence). CDR3 protein: CASTRTGGPQGAKNIQYF. The CDR3 nucleotides are TGTGCCAGTACCAGGACAGGGGGTCCCCAAGGAGCCAAAAACATTCAGTACTTC.

The V and J genes are TRBV11-2 and TRBJ1-5; D is unresolved. The V and J ends lost 4 bases and 3 bases respectively, with 13 bases between them. Germline CDR1 and CDR2: SGHAT and FQNNGV. CDR3 length equals 15 residues. The CDR3 DNA follows: TGTGCCAGCAGCTACGACGGGAGGGACAATCAGCCCCAGCATTTT. It specifies CASSYDGRDNQPQHF.

The V call is TRBV5-6, the J call TRBJ1-2, with TRBD1 matching 12 bases. Germline V lookup: CDR1 SGHDT, CDR2 YYEEEE. The ends lost 3 bases at V and 8 bases at J; junction bases unmatched: 8. CDR3 length equals 15 residues. The CDR3 spells CASSSGTGGAKGYTF. The CDR3 region has the DNA TGTGCCAGCAGCTCCGGGACAGGGGGCGCGAAGGGCTACACCTTC. Supplemented by reference TRBV5-6 and TRBJ1-2, the full variable domain reads DAGVTQSPTHLIKTRGQQVTLRCSPKSGHDTVSWYQQALGQGPQFIFQYYEEEERQRGNFPDRFSGHQFPNYSSELNVNALLLGDSALYLCASSSGTGGAKGYTFGSGTRLTVV.

The chain employs TRBV7-9 and TRBJ1-2; D is unresolved. Trimming pared 5 bases from V and 4 bases from J, leaving 11 bases between. The CDR3 has 13 amino acids. The V gene's germline CDR1 is SEHNR and CDR2 FQNEAQ (reference sequence). As DNA, the CDR3 is TGTGCCAGCAGCGAACAGAGTTTCTATGGCTACACCTTC. As protein: CASSEQSFYGYTF.

This clone came up once. This chain uses TRBV5-4 with TRBJ2-2; 11 positions match TRBD2. Trimming cost V 4 bases and J 3 bases; bases outside gene matches: 5. Per the germline V gene, CDR1 is SGHNT and CDR2 is YYREEE (reference sequence). The CDR3 has 16 residues. The CDR3 spells CASSRGLAGDTGELFF. The CDR3 coding sequence is TGTGCCAGCAGCCGAGGACTAGCGGGCGACACCGGGGAGCTGTTTTTT.

The J gene is TRBJ2-7, the V gene TRBV7-3; 8 nucleotides match TRBD2. After removal of 3 bases from V and 2 bases from J, the junction contained 12 bases not matched to a gene. Per the germline V gene, CDR1 is SGHTA and CDR2 is FQGTGA. This CDR3 has 17 residues. CDR3 nucleotide sequence: TGTGCCAGCAGCTTCCGATTGTGGCAGCGGGAGACCTACGAGCAGTACGTC. Its protein product is CASSFRLWQRETYEQYV.

This chain links TRBV5-4 with TRBJ2-1; tentative D call: TRBD2 (5 bases). Trimming took off 4 bases at V and 3 bases at J, with 14 bases between the two ends. There are 15 residues in the CDR3. The germline V gene encodes CDR1 SGHNT and CDR2 YYREEE (reference sequence). The CDR3 sequence: CASSREVLDYNEQFF. In DNA form, the CDR3 reads TGTGCCAGCAGCCGAGAAGTACTAGACTACAATGAGCAGTTCTTC.

This clone was counted a few times. V gene TRBV5-4 combines with J gene TRBJ1-1; the D gene is possibly TRBD1 (5 bases). The CDR3 consists of 14 residues. Germline CDR1 SGHNT, CDR2 YYREEE (reference sequence). The V and J ends lost 0 bases and 2 bases respectively, with 8 bases between them. CDR3 coding DNA: TGTGCCAGCAGCTTGGCAGGGTACAACACTGAAGCTTTCTTT. Protein: CASSLAGYNTEAFF.

This chain uses TRBV2 with TRBJ1-1, with 10 bases matching TRBD1. Germline CDR1 is SNHLY and CDR2 is FYNNEI. The CDR3 consists of 13 residues. V shed 6 bases, J shed 5 bases, and the junction held 3 bases outside the gene matches. The CDR3 sequence is CASRTGGWTEAFF. CDR3 nucleotides: TGTGCCAGCAGGACAGGGGGCTGGACTGAAGCTTTCTTT.

Only one count was recorded for this clone. The chain links TRBV20-1 to TRBJ2-7; 13 nucleotides match TRBD2. CDR1 is DFQATT, CDR2 SNEGSKA, per germline (reference sequence). This CDR3 spans 15 amino acids. V dropped 3 bases and J dropped 3; count of bases not matched to a gene: 5. Written as DNA, the CDR3 is TGCAGTGCTAGTAAGGGACTAGCGGGGCTCTACGAGCAGTACTTC. Translated: CSASKGLAGLYEQYF.

For the CDR3, the DNA is TGTGCCAGCACCACTTCCCTGGGTGGAGTTGCTAACTATGGCTACACCTTC. Translation: CASTTSLGGVANYGYTF. This chain connects TRBV6-4 to TRBJ1-2; D remains unclear. CDR3 length equals 17 residues. V shed 7 bases and J shed 0 bases, with 21 bases lying between them. Per the germline V gene, CDR1 is MRHNA and CDR2 is SNTAGT.

This clone was detected a few times. The chain employs TRBV19 and TRBJ2-7, with D tentatively TRBD2 (7 bases). Trimming removed 6 bases at V and 0 bases at J, with 15 bases between. This CDR3 spans 15 amino acids. From germline, CDR1 is LNHDA and CDR2 SQIVND (reference sequence). For the CDR3, the DNA is TGTGCCAGTAGCCCTGGGGGGGCAAGCTCCTACGAGCAGTACTTC. Translating it yields CASSPGGASSYEQYF.

The table lists this clone with a count of one. The chain uses TRBV5-1 and TRBJ2-1, with D perhaps TRBD1 (5 bases). This CDR3 contains 15 residues. Germline V gene data show CDR1 as SGHRS and CDR2 as YFSETQ. Deletions cut 4 bases from V and 3 bases from J, with 14 bases between. CDR3 in amino acids: CASSTTGADYNEQFF. The CDR3 DNA follows: TGCGCCAGCAGCACCACTGGGGCGGACTACAATGAGCAGTTCTTC. Drawing the rest from reference TRBV5-1 and TRBJ2-1, the complete variable domain is KAGVTQTPRYLIKTRGQQVTLSCSPISGHRSVSWYQQTPGQGLQFLFEYFSETQRNKGNFPGRFSGRQFSNSRSEMNVSTLELGDSALYLCASSTTGADYNEQFFGPGTRLTVL.

A single count supports this clone. The chain is built from TRBV6-2 or TRBV6-3 and TRBJ2-1; the match to TRBD1 covers 12 bases. CDR3 size: 16 residues. Unmatched junction bases numbered 9, after V lost 5 bases and J lost 7 bases. CDR1 and CDR2 (germline): MNHEY, SVGEGT. CDR3 DNA: TGTGCCAGCAGTCCCACCGGGACAGGGGGCCGGAATGAGCAGTTCTTC. Protein product: CASSPTGTGGRNEQFF.

The chain has TRBV12-3 or TRBV12-4 and TRBJ1-1, with unresolved D. The CDR3 consists of 12 residues. The V end lost 6 bases, the J end lost 10 bases, and 15 bases lay between the germline ends. CDR3 region: CASSAPLGVAFF. The CDR3, as DNA: TGTGCCAGCAGCGCGCCTTTGGGAGTAGCTTTCTTT.

The chain has TRBV10-3 and TRBJ2-7; tentatively, D is TRBD2 (5 bases). The germline V gene has CDR1 ENHRY and CDR2 SYGVKD. This CDR3 is 13 amino acids long. The V and J ends lost 2 bases and 3 bases respectively, with 8 bases between them. CDR3 nucleotides: TGTGCCATCAGTGAGCCGGGAAGCTACGAGCAGTACGTC. It yields the protein CAISEPGSYEQYV.

J is TRBJ2-3 and V is TRBV5-1, with no clear D. Trimming pared 9 bases from V and 4 bases from J, leaving 18 bases between. Germline CDR1 and CDR2: SGHRS and YFSETQ. This CDR3 has 14 residues. CDR3 region: CATALNVGSDTQYF. As DNA, the CDR3 is TGCGCCACCGCGTTGAACGTGGGCTCAGATACGCAGTATTTT. Full variable domain (missing parts from reference TRBV5-1 and TRBJ2-3): KAGVTQTPRYLIKTRGQQVTLSCSPISGHRSVSWYQQTPGQGLQFLFEYFSETQRNKGNFPGRFSGRQFSNSRSEMNVSTLELGDSALYLCATALNVGSDTQYFGPGTRLTVL.